This T cell receptor beta chain originates from a study of regulatory dendritic cells for organ transplantation. About the research overall: LPS was added to dendritic cell cultures on day 6.

This table comes from immunoSEQ multiplex PCR, and its TCRdb copy is limited to in-frame clones, with some not included. The table lists about 20,000 clones, approximately 79% of them singletons. The CDR3 loop spans 11 amino acids. Germline CDR1 and CDR2: GTSNPN and SVGIG (reference sequence). Sorted subsets were CFSE-labeled and cultured approximately 5 days with allogeneic dendritic cells. FACS sorted CD4+ or CD8+ T cells into CD45RA+ naive and CD45RO+ memory. Turning to this clone: Its antigen is currently unknown.

Sequencing was performed on memory CD4+ T cells from blood cultured with regulatory dendritic cells. Indicated subset: CD45RO+ memory T cells. The clonotype originates from a human donor in good health. The V call is TRBV30, the J call TRBJ1-1, with TRBD1 as a possible D gene (5 bases). Written as DNA, the CDR3 is TGTGCTCAGACGCGACAGTTGTATGCTTTCTTT. Translation gives CAQTRQLYAFF. Using reference TRBV30 and TRBJ1-1 for the parts outside the CDR3, the full variable domain is SQTIHQWPATLVQPVGSPLSLECTVEGTSNPNLYWYRQAAGRGLQLLFYSVGIGQISSEVPQNLSASRPQDRQFILSSKKLLLSDSGFYLCAQTRQLYAFFGQGTRLTVV.